This T cell receptor (beta chain) was observed in a study of early T cells in non-severe SARS-CoV-2 infection. TCRdb fed the 5' RACE reads into MiXCR, producing one record per CDR3 protein. The sample has 30,000 to 40,000 distinct CDR3 sequences, over 9% seen once. The CDR3 contains 16 residues. V shed 1 base, J shed 5 bases, and the junction held 9 bases outside the gene matches. Germline loops: CDR1 SEHNR, CDR2 FQNEAQ (reference sequence). The table lists this clonotype with many counts. The chain employs TRBV7-9 and TRBJ1-1; 8 bases are a match to TRBD1. This receptor was identified in an adult who was a healthcare worker with PCR-confirmed SARS-CoV-2 infection or an uninfected control (not recorded which). Input material: whole blood. The CDR3 DNA reads TGTGCCAGCAGCTTAGATCCTGGACAGGGAACAACTGAAGCTTTCTTT. This encodes CASSLDPGQGTTEAFF.